This T cell receptor beta chain derives from a study of blood T cell repertoires in COVID-19. Turning to the study itself: Spain, Italy and the United States supplied samples that represented acute and convalescent COVID-19. Sample material is recorded as cDNA or gDNA derived from T cells, B-cell-depleted T cells, or PBMCs.

Germline lookup yields CDR1 LGHDT and CDR2 YNNKEL (reference sequence). The trim removed 0 bases at V and 3 bases at J, leaving 11 bases unmatched. This CDR3 spans 18 amino acids. In the original processing: Nucleated cell counts were estimated from reference gene primer amplification. Data came from immunoSEQ multiplex PCR; TCRdb stores just in-frame clones and leaves some out. That table furnishes V, J and clone size, whereas the DNA furnished D and trimming. The sample lists roughly 35,000 clones; over 75% were seen once. Material: peripheral blood. V and J are TRBV3-1 (or the pseudogene TRBV3-2) and TRBJ2-1; 7 positions match TRBD2. The receptor comes from a man aged 55-75 years with active COVID-19. The CDR3 bases are TGTGCCAGCAGCCAAGATCGGGGGAGGGCCTTTGTCTACAATGAGCAGTTCTTC. This translates into CASSQDRGRAFVYNEQFF.